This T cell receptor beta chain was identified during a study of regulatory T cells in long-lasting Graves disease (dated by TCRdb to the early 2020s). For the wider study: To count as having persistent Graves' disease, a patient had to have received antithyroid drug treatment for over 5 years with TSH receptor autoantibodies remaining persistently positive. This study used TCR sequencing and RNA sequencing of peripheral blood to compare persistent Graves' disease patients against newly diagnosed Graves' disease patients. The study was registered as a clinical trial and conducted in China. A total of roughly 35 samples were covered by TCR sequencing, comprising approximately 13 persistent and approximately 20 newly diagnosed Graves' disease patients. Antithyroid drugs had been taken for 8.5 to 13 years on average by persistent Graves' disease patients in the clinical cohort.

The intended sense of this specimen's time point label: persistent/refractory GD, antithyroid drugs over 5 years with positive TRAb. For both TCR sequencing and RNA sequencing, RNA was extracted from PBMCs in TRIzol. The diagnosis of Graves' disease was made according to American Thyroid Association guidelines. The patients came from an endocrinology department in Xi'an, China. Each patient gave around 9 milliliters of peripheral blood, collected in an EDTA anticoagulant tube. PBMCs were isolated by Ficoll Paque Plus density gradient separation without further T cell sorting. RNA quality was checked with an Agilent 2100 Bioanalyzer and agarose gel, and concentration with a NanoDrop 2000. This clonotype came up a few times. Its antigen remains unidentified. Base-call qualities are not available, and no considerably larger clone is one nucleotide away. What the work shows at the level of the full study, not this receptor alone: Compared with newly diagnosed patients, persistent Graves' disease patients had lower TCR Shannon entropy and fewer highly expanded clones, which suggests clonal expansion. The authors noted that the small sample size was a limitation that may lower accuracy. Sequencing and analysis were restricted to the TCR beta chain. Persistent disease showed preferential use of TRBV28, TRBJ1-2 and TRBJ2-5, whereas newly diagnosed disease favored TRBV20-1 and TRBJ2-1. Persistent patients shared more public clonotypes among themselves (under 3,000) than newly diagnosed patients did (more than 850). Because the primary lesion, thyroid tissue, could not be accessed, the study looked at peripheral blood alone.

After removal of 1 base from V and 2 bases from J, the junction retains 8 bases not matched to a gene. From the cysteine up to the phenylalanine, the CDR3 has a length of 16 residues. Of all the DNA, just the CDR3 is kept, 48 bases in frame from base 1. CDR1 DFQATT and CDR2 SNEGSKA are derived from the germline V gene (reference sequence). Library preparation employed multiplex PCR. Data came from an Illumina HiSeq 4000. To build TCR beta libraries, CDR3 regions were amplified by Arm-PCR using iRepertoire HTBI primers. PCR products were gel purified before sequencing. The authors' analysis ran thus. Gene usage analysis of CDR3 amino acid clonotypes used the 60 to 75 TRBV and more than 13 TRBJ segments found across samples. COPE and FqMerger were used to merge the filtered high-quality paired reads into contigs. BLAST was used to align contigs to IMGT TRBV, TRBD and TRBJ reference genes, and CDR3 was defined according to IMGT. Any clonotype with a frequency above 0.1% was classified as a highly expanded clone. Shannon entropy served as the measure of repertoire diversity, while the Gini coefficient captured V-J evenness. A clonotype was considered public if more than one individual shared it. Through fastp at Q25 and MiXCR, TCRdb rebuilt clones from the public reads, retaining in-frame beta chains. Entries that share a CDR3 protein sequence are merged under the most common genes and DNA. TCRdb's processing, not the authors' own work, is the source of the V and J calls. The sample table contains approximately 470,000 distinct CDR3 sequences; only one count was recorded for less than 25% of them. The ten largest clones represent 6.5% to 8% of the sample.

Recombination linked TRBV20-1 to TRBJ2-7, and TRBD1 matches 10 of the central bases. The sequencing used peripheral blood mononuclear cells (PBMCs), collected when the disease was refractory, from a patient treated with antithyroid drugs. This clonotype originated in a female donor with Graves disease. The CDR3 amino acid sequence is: CSARGGFGTGAYEQYF. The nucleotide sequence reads TGCAGTGCTAGAGGGGGGTTCGGGACAGGGGCCTACGAGCAGTACTTC.